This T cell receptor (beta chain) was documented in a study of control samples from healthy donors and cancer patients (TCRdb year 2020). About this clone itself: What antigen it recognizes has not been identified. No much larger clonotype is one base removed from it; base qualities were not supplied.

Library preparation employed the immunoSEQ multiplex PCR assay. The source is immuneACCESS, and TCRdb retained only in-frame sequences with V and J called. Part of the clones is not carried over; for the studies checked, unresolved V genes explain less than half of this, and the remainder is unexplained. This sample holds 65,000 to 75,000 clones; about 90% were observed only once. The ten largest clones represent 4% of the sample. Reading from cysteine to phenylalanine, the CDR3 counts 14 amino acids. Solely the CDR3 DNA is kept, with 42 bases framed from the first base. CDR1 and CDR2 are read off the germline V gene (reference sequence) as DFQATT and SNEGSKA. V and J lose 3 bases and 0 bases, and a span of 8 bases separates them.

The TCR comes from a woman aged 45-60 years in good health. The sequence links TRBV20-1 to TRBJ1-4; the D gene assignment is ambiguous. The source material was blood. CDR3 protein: CSASTPATNEKLFF. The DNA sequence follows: TGCAGTGCTAGTACACCCGCAACTAATGAAAAACTGTTTTTT.